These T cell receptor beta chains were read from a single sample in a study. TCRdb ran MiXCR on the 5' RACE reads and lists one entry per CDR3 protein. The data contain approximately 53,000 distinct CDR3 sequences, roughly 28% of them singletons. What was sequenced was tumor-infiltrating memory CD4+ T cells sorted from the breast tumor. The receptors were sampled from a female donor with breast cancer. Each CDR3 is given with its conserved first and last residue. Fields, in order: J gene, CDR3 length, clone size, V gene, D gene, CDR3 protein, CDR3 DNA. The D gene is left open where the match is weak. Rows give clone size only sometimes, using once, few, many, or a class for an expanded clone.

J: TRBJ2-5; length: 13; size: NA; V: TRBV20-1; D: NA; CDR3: CSARVQALETQYF; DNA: TGCAGTGCTAGAGTCCAGGCTCTCGAGACCCAGTACTTC
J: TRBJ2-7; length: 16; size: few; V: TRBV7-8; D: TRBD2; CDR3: CASSLDSSGGAYEQYF; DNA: TGTGCCAGCAGCTTAGATAGTAGCGGGGGGGCCTACGAGCAGTACTTC
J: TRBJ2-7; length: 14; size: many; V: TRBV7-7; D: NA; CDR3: CASSPLPGGYEQYF; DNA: TGTGCTAGCAGCCCCCTACCGGGTGGGTACGAGCAGTACTTC
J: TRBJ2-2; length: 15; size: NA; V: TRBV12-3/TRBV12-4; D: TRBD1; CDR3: CASTMGTANTGELFF; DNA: TGTGCCAGCACCATGGGGACAGCGAACACCGGGGAGCTGTTTTTT
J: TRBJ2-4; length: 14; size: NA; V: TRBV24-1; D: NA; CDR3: CATSARGSQNIQYF; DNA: TGTGCCACCAGTGCGAGGGGCTCCCAAAACATTCAGTACTTC
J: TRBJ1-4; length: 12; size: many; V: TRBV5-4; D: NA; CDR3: CASSLARGKLFF; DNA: TGTGCCAGCAGCTTGGCCAGGGGAAAACTGTTTTTT
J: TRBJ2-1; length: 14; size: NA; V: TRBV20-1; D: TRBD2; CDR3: CSAKTSGRFREQFF; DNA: TGCAGTGCTAAGACTAGCGGGAGATTCAGGGAGCAGTTCTTC
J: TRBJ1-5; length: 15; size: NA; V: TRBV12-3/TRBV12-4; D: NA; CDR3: CASSPDSNSNQPQHF; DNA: TGTGCCAGCAGCCCGGACAGCAATAGCAATCAGCCCCAGCATTTT
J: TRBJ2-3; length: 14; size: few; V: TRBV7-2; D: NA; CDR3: CASSPRRDTDTQYF; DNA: TGTGCCAGCAGCCCCCGACGGGACACAGATACGCAGTATTTT
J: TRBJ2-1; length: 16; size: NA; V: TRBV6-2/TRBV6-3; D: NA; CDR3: CASSPSQGSLYNEQFF; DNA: TGTGCCAGCAGTCCCAGCCAGGGGAGTCTCTACAATGAGCAGTTCTTC